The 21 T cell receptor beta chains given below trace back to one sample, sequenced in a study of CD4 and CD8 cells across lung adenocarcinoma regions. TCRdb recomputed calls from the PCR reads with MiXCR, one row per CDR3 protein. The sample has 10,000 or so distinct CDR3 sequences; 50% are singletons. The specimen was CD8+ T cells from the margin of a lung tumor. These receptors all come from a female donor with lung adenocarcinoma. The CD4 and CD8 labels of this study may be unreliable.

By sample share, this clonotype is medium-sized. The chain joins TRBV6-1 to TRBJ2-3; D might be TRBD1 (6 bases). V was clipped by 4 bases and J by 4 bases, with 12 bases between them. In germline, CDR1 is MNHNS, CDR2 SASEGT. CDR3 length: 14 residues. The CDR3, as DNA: TGTGCCAGCAGTGCTAGGGGGTGGGCAGATACGCAGTATTTT. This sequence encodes CASSARGWADTQYF.

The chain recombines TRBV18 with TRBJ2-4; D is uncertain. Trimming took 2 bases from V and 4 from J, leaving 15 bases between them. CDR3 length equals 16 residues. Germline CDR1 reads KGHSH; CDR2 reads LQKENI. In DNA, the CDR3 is TGTGCCAGCTCACCAACCTTATCAGACACTAAAAACATTCAGTACTTC. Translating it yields CASSPTLSDTKNIQYF.

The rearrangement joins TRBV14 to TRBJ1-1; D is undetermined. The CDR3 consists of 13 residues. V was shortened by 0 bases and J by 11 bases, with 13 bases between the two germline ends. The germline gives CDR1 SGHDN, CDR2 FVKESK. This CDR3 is CASSQDRRGSAFF. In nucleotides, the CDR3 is TGTGCCAGCAGCCAAGATAGACGGGGTAGCGCTTTCTTT.

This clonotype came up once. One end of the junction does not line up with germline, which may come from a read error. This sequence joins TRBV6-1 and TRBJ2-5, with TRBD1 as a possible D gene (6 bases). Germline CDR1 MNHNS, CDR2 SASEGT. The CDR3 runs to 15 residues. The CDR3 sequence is CARGVGGPDTETQYF. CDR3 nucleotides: TGTGCCAGGGGTGTTGGGGGCCCCGACACAGAGACGCAGTACTTC.

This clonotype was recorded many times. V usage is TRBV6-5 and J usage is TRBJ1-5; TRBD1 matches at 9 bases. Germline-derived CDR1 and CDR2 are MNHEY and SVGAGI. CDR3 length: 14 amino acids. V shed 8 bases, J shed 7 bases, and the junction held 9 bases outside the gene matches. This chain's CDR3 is CASVPGQGGQPQHF. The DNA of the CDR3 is TGTGCCAGCGTTCCGGGACAGGGAGGCCAGCCCCAGCATTTT.

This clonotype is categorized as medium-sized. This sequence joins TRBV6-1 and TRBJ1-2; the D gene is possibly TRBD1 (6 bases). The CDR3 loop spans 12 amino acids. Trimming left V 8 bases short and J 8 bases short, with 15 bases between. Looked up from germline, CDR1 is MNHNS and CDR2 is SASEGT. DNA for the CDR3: TGTGCCAGCGGGGTGGGGGCAGGGGGCTACACCTTC. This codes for CASGVGAGGYTF.

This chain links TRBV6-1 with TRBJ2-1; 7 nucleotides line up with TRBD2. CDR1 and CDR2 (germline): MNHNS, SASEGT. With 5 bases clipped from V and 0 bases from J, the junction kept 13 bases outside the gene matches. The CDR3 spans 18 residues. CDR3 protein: CASSTLRSGTGSYNEQFF. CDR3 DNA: TGTGCCAGCAGTACGCTACGAAGCGGGACCGGCTCCTACAATGAGCAGTTCTTC.

The DNA of the CDR3 is TGCGCCAGCTTGCTGAGGGGAAAATCCACAGATACGCAGTATTTT. Its translation: CASLLRGKSTDTQYF. The V gene is TRBV10-1, the J gene TRBJ2-3; either TRBD1 or TRBD2 may supply D (5 bases each). In germline, CDR1 is WNHNN, CDR2 SYGVQD (reference sequence). The CDR3 spans 15 residues. The germline V and J ends were trimmed by 8 bases and 2 bases, with 17 bases remaining between them.

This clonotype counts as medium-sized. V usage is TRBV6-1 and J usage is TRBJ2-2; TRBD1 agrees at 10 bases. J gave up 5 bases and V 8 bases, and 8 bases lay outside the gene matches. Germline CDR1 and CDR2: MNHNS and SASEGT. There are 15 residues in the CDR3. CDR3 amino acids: CASYRQGALTGELFF. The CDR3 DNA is TGTGCCAGCTACCGACAGGGGGCGCTTACCGGGGAGCTGTTTTTT.

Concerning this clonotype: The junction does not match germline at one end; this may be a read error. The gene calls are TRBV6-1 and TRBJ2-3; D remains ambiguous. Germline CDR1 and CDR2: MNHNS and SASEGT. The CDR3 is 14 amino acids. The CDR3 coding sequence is TGTGCCAGCATATGGTCTTCAGGCAAAAATACGCAGTACTTT. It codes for CASIWSSGKNTQYF.

CDR3 DNA sequence: TGTGCCGGGGGCTGTGGAGCCGAGACGCAGTATTTT. It encodes CAGGCGAETQYF. The chain has TRBV5-5 and TRBJ2-3; a possible D gene is TRBD1 (6 bases). The germline V gene encodes CDR1 SGHKS and CDR2 YYEKEE (reference sequence). The germline V and J ends were trimmed by 10 bases and 9 bases, with 18 bases remaining between them. This CDR3 comprises 12 residues. Looking up the rest from reference TRBV5-5 and TRBJ2-3 gives the full variable domain: DAGVTQSPTHLIKTRGQQVTLRCSPISGHKSVSWYQQVLGQGPQFIFQYYEKEERGRGNFPDRFSARQFPNYSSELNVNALLLGDSALYLCAGGCGAETQYFGPGTRLTVL.

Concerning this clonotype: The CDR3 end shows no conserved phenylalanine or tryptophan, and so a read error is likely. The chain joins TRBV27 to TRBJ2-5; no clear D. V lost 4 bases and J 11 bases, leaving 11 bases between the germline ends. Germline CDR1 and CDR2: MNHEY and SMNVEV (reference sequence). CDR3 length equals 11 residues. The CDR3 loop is CASSSQEAQYV. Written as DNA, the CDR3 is TGTGCCAGCAGTTCGCAAGAGGCGCAGTACGTC.

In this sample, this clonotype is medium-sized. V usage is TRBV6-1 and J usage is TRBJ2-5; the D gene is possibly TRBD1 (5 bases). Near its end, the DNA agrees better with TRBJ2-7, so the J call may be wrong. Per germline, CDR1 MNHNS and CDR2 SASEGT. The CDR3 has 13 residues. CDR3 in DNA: TGTGCCAGCAGACCCCAGGGATACGACGAGCAGTACTTC. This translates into CASRPQGYDEQYF.

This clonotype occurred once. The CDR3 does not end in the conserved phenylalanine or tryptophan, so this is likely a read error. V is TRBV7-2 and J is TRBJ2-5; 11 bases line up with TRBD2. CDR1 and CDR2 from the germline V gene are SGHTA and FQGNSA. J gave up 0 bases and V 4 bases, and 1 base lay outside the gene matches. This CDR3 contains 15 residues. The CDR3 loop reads CASSSGLADQETQYS. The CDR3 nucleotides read TGTGCCAGCAGCTCGGGACTAGCGGACCAAGAGACCCAGTACTCC.

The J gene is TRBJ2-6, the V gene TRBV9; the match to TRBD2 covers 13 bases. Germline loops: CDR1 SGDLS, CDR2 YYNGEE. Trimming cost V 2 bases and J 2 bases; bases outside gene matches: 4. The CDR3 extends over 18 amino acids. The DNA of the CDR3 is TGTGCCAGCAGCGTCGGACTAGCGGGAGCCCCTGGGGCCAACGTCCTGACTTTC. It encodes CASSVGLAGAPGANVLTF. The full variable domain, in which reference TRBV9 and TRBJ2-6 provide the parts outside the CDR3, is DSGVTQTPKHLITATGQRVTLRCSPRSGDLSVYWYQQSLDQGLQFLIQYYNGEERAKGNILERFSAQQFPDLHSELNLSSLELGDSALYFCASSVGLAGAPGANVLTFGAGSRLTVL.

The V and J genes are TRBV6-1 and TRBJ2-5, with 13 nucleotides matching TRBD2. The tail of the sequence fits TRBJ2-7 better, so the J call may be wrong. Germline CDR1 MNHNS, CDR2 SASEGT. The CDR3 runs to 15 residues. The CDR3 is CASRGTSGEDYEQYF. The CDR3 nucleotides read TGTGCCAGCAGGGGGACTAGCGGGGAGGACTACGAGCAGTACTTC.

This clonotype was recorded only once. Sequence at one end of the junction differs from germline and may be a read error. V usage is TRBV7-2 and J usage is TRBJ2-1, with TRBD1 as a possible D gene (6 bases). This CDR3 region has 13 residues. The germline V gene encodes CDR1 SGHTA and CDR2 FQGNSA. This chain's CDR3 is CPRGCASSGEQFF. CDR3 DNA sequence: TGTCCCAGGGGCTGTGCGAGCTCCGGTGAGCAGTTTTTC.

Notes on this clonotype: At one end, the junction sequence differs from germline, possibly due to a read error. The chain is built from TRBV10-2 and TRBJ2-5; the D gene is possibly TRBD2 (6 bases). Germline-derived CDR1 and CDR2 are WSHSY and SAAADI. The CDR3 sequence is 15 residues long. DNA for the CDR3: TGCGGCGCGGGGACGGCGGGCCGGGACCAAGAGACCCAGTACTTT. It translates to CGAGTAGRDQETQYF.

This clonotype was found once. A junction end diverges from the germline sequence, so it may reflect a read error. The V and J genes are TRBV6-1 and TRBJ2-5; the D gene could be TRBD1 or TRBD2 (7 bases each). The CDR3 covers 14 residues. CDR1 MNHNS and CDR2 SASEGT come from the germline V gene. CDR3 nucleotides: TGTGCCGGCAGGGGGGGCCCAGACGTAGAGACCCAGTATTTC. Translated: CAGRGGPDVETQYF.

CDR3 in DNA: TGCGCCAGCAGCTTGTACGATTGGAACACTGAAGCTTTCTTT. This gives the protein CASSLYDWNTEAFF. The V gene is TRBV5-1, the J gene TRBJ1-1; no definite D call. V was shortened by 1 base and J by 1 base, with 8 bases between the two germline ends. Germline V gives CDR1 SGHRS, CDR2 YFSETQ. This CDR3 contains 14 residues.

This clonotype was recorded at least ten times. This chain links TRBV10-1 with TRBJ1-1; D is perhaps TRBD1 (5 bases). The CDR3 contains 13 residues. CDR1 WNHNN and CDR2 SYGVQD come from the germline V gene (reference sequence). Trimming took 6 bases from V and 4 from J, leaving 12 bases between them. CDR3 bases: TGCGCCAGCAGCGGAGGGGCCCTCACTGAAGCTTTCTTT. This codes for CASSGGALTEAFF.